The clone carrying this TCR beta chain appeared a single time. The data are from a study of blood T cell repertoires in COVID-19. Across the study: COVID-19 samples from acute and convalescent phases originated in the United States, Italy and Spain. PBMCs, B-cell-depleted T cells, or T cells provided the cDNA or gDNA that made up the material.

Authors' methods: Counts of nucleated cells, estimated from reference gene primer amplification, were obtained. The method was immunoSEQ multiplex PCR; TCRdb's version includes in-frame clones alone and lacks a portion of them. V and J calls and clone size are copied from that table; D and trimming were computed from the DNA. The data show approximately 210,000 clones, about 85% seen once. The CDR3 runs 19 residues. The V segment lost 3 bases and the J segment 5 bases; nucleotides outside the gene matches: 10. Germline CDR1 reads KGHSH; CDR2 reads LQKENI. Sample: peripheral blood. The J gene is TRBJ2-1, the V gene TRBV18, with 16 bases that match TRBD2. The source is a man in his thirties or forties with active or convalescent COVID-19. The CDR3 DNA reads as TGTGCCAGCTCACCTCGCCTACCGGGACTAGCGGGGGGGGACAATGAGCAGTTCTTC. Its protein product is CASSPRLPGLAGGDNEQFF.